This T cell receptor beta chain stems from a study of T cells in Graves' hyperthyroidism and ophthalmopathy. Study-level information: Peripheral blood draws took place at initial diagnosis, ahead of any treatment. Study-wide points: Most expanded thyroid clonotypes above 0.001 also appeared in blood.

It was RNA transcripts that yielded the amplified TCR beta CDR3 regions. Using the HTBI primer set, a first-round RT-PCR was run on the TCR CDR3. TCRdb passed the multiplex PCR reads through MiXCR, listing each CDR3 protein once. The sample carries hundreds of thousands of distinct CDR3 sequences, about a fifth recorded once. This clonotype was found many times. Its antigen is not known. This clonotype originated in a man under 40 with Graves' ophthalmopathy. The sequenced sample was blood.

As DNA, the CDR3 is TGCAGTGCTAGTCAACTAGCGGGGTACCCTCAATACGAGCAGTACTTC. It codes for CSASQLAGYPQYEQYF. The J gene is TRBJ2-7, the V gene TRBV20-1; TRBD2 aligns across 10 bases. V dropped 3 bases and J dropped 4; count of bases not matched to a gene: 12. Germline values: CDR1 DFQATT, CDR2 SNEGSKA (reference sequence). The CDR3 sequence is 16 residues long.